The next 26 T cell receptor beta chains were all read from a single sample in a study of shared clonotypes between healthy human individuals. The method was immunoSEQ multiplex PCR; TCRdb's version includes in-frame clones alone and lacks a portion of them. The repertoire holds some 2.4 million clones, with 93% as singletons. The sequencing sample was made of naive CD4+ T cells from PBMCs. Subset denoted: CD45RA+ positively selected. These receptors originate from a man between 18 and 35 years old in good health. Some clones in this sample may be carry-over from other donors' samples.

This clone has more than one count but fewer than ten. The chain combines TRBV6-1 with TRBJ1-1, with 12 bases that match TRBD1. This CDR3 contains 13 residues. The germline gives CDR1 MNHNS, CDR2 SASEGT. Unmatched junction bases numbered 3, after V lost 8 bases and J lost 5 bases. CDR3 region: CASGDRGRTEAFF. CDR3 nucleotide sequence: TGTGCCAGCGGGGACAGGGGGCGGACTGAAGCTTTCTTT.

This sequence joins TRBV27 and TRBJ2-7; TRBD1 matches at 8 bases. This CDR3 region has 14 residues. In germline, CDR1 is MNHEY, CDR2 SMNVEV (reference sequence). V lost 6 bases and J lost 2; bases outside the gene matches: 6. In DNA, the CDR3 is TGTGCCAGCAGATCCGGGACAGGCGCCTACGAGCAGTACTTC. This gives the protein CASRSGTGAYEQYF.

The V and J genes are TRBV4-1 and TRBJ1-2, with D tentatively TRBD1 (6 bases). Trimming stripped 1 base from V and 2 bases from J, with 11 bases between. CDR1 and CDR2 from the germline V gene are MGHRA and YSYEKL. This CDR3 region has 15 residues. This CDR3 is CASSQAFQGNYGYTF. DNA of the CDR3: TGCGCCAGCAGCCAAGCATTCCAGGGGAACTATGGCTACACCTTC.

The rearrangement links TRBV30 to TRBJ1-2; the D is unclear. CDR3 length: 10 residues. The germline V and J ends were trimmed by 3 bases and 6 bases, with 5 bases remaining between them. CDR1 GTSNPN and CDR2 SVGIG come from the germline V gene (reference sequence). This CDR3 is CAWRLHGYTF. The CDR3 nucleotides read TGTGCCTGGAGGCTCCATGGCTACACCTTC.

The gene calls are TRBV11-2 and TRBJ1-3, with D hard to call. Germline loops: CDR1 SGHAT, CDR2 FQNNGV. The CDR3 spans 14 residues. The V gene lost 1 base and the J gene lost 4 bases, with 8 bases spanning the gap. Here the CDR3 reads CASSLATHGNTIYF. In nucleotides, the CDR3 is TGTGCCAGCAGCTTAGCGACACACGGAAACACCATATATTTT.

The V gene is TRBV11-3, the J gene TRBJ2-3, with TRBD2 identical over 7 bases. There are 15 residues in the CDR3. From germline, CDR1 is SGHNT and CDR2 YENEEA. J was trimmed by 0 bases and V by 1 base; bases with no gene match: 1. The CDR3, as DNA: TGTGCCAGCAGCTTAGGACTAGCAAGCACAGATACGCAGTATTTT. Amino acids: CASSLGLASTDTQYF.

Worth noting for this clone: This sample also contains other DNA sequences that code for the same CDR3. This chain's CDR3 is CASSLAAASYNEQFF. CDR3 nucleotide sequence: TGCGCCAGCAGCTTGGCAGCAGCCTCCTACAATGAGCAGTTCTTC. The chain carries TRBV5-1 and TRBJ2-1, with D uncertain. The germline V and J ends were trimmed by 0 bases and 0 bases, with 7 bases remaining between them. Germline V gives CDR1 SGHRS, CDR2 YFSETQ. This CDR3 is built from 15 residues.

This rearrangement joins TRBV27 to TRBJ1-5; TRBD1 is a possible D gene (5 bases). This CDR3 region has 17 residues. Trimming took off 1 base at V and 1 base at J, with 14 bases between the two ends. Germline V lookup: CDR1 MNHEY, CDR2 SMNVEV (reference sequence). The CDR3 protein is CASSLFGGAGSNQPQHF. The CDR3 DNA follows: TGTGCCAGCAGTTTATTTGGAGGGGCAGGGAGCAATCAGCCCCAGCATTTT.

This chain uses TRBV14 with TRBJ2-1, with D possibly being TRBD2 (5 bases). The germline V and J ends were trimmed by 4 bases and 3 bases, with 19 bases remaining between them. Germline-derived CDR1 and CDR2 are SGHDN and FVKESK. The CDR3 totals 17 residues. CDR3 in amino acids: CASSPRAASRNYNEQFF. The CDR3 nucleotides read TGTGCCAGCAGCCCCAGAGCGGCTAGCAGAAACTACAATGAGCAGTTCTTC.

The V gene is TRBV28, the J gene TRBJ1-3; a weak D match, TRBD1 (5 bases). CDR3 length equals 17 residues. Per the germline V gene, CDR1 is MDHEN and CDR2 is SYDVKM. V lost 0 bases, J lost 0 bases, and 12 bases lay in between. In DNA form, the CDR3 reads TGTGCCAGCAGTTTATGGGGGACCGGTATCTCTGGAAACACCATATATTTT. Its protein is CASSLWGTGISGNTIYF.

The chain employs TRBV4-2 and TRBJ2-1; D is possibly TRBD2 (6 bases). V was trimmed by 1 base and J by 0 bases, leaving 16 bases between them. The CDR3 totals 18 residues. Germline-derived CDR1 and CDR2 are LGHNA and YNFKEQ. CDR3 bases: TGTGCCAGCAGCCAAGCGCCCGGTGCGGGGAGCTCCTACAATGAGCAGTTCTTC. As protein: CASSQAPGAGSSYNEQFF.

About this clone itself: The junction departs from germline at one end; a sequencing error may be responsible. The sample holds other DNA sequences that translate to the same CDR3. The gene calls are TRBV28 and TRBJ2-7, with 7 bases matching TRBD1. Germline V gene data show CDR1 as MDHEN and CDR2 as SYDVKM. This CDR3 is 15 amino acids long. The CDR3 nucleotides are TGTGCCAGCACCCCGGGACAGTGGAGTTCCTACGAGCAATACTTC. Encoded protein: CASTPGQWSSYEQYF. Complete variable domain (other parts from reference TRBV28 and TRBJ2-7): DVKVTQSSRYLVKRTGEKVFLECVQDMDHENMFWYRQDPGLGLRLIYFSYDVKMKEKGDIPEGYSVSREKKERFSLILESASTNQTSMYLCASTPGQWSSYEQYFGPGTRLTVT.

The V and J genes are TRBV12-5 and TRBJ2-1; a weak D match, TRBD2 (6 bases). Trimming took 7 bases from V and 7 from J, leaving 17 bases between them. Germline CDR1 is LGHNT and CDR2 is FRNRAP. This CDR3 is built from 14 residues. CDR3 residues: CASALGTLRNEQFF. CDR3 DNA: TGTGCTAGTGCCCTGGGGACTCTGAGGAATGAGCAGTTCTTC. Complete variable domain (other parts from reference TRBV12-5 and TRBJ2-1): DARVTQTPRHKVTEMGQEVTMRCQPILGHNTVFWYRQTMMQGLELLAYFRNRAPLDDSGMPKDRFSAEMPDATLATLKIQPSEPRDSAVYFCASALGTLRNEQFFGPGTRLTVL.

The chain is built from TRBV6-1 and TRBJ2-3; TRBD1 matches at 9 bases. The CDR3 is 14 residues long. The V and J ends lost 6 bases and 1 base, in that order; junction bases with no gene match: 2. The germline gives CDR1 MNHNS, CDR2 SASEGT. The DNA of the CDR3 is TGTGCCAGCAGCCGGGACAGGGGCACAGATACGCAGTATTTT. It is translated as CASSRDRGTDTQYF.

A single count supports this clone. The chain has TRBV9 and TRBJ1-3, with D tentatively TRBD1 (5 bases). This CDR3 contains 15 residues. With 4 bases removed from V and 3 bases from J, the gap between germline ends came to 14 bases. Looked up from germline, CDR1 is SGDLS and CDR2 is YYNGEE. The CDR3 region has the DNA TGTGCCAGCAGCCCACCCGGACACGTTGGAAACACCATATATTTT. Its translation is CASSPPGHVGNTIYF. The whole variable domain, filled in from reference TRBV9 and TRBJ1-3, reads DSGVTQTPKHLITATGQRVTLRCSPRSGDLSVYWYQQSLDQGLQFLIQYYNGEERAKGNILERFSAQQFPDLHSELNLSSLELGDSALYFCASSPPGHVGNTIYFGEGSWLTVV.

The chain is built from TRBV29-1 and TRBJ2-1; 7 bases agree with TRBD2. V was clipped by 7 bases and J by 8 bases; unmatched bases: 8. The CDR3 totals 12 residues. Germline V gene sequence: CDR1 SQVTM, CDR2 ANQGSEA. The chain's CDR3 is CSGGSNFDEQFF. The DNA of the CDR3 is TGCAGCGGCGGGAGTAATTTCGATGAGCAGTTCTTC.

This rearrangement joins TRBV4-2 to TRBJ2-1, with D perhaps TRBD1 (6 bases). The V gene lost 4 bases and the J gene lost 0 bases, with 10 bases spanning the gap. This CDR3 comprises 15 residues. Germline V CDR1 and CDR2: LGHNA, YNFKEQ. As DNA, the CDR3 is TGTGCCAGCAGCCTCCGGACAGCCTCCTACAATGAGCAGTTCTTC. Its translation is CASSLRTASYNEQFF.

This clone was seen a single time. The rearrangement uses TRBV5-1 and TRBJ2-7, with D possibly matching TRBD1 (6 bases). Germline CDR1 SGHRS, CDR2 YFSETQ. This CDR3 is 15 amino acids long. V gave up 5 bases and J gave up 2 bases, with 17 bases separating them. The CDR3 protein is CASRPGQPMTYEQYF. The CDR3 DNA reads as TGCGCCAGCAGACCCGGACAGCCCATGACCTACGAGCAGTACTTC.

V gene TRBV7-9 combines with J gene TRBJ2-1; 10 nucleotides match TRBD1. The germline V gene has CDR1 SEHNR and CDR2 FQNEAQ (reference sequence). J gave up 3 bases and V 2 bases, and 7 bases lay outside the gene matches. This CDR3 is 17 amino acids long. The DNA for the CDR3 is TGTGCCAGCAGCTTATTCGGCAGGACAGGGGGCTACAATGAGCAGTTCTTC. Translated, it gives CASSLFGRTGGYNEQFF. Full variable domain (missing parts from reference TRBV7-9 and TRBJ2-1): DTGVSQNPRHKITKRGQNVTFRCDPISEHNRLYWYRQTLGQGPEFLTYFQNEAQLEKSRLLSDRFSAERPKGSFSTLEIQRTEQGDSAMYLCASSLFGRTGGYNEQFFGPGTRLTVL.

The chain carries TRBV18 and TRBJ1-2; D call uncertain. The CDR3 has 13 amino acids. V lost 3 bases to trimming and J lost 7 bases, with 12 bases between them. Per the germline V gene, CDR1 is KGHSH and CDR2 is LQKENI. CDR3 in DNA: TGTGCCAGCTCACCTGATACGGCGGGTGGCTACACCTTC. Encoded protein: CASSPDTAGGYTF. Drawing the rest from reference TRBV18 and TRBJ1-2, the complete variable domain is NAGVMQNPRHLVRRRGQEARLRCSPMKGHSHVYWYRQLPEEGLKFMVYLQKENIIDESGMPKERFSAEFPKEGPSILRIQQVVRGDSAAYFCASSPDTAGGYTFGSGTRLTVV.

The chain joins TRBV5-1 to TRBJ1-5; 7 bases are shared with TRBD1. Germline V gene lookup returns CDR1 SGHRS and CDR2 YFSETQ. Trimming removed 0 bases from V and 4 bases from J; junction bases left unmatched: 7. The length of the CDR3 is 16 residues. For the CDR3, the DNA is TGCGCCAGCAGCTTGGGACAGGGCGGGCTAAATCAGCCCCAGCATTTT. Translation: CASSLGQGGLNQPQHF.

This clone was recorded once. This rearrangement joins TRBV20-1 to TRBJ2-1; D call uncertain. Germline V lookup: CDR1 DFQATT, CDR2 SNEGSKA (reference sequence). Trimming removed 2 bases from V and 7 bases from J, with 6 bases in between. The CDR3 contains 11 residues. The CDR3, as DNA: TGCAGTGCTAGACGGTGGAATGAGCAGTTCTTC. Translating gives CSARRWNEQFF.

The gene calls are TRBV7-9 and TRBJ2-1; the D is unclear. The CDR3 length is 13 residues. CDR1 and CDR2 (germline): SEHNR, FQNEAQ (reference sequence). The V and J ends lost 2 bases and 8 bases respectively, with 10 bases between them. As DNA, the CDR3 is TGTGCCAGCAGCTTATCTTCCGTCTATGAGCAGTTCTTC. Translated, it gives CASSLSSVYEQFF.

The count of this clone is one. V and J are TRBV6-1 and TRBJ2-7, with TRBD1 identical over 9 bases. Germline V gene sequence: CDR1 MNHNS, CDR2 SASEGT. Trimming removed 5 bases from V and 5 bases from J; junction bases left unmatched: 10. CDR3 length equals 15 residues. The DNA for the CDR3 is TGTGCCAGCAGTAACCGGGACAGGGATGTGGACGAGCAGTACTTC. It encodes CASSNRDRDVDEQYF.

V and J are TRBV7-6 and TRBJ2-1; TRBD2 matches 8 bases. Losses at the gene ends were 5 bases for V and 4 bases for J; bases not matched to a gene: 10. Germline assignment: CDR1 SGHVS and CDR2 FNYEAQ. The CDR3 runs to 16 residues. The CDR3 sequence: CASSPGLEGRYNEQFF. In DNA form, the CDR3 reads TGTGCCAGCAGCCCGGGACTAGAAGGACGATACAATGAGCAGTTCTTC.

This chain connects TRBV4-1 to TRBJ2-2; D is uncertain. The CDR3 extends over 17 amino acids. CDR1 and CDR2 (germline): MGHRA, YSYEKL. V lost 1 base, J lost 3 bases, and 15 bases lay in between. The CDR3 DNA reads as TGCGCCAGCAGCCAAGCTCGTGGCGGTGCGGACACCGGGGAGCTGTTTTTT. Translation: CASSQARGGADTGELFF.